The entry that follows covers one T cell receptor beta chain sequence. J gave up 2 bases and V 4 bases, and 5 bases lay outside the gene matches. Looked up from germline, CDR1 is KGHSH and CDR2 is LQKENI. This CDR3 contains 16 residues. The record originates from a study of control samples from healthy donors and cancer patients. Data came from immunoSEQ multiplex PCR; TCRdb stores just in-frame clones and leaves some out. This sample carries about 150,000 clones, nearly 95% of them seen once, and the ten largest clones take 2% to 2.5%. This chain uses TRBV18 with TRBJ2-2; TRBD2 aligns across 9 bases. The sample taken for sequencing was blood. This clonotype was obtained from a man aged 45-60 years in good health. The CDR3 nucleotides read TGTGCCAGCTCACTAAATAGCGGGAGCAACACCGGGGAGCTGTTTTTT. Amino acids: CASSLNSGSNTGELFF.